What follows are 17 T cell receptor beta chains derived from one specimen sequenced in a study of shared clonotypes between healthy human individuals. The method was immunoSEQ multiplex PCR; TCRdb's version includes in-frame clones alone and lacks a portion of them. Among some 470,000 clones listed, around 78% were seen once. The source material was PBMCs. These receptor sequences come from a woman in her thirties or forties in good health. Some clones in this sample may be carry-over from other donors' samples.

With regard to this clone: Given the absence of the conserved phenylalanine or tryptophan at the CDR3 end, a read error is likely. The chain joins TRBV19 to TRBJ1-5, with D uncertain. Trimming removed 4 bases from V and 2 bases from J, with 12 bases in between. The CDR3 contains 15 residues. The germline V gene encodes CDR1 LNHDA and CDR2 SQIVND (reference sequence). DNA of the CDR3: TGTGCCAGTAGTAAACTCCGGGTCGGCAATCAGCCCCAGCATTAT. The encoded protein is CASSKLRVGNQPQHY.

This clone has just one count. A far larger clone is just one base off, so this is likely a read error. The conserved final phenylalanine or tryptophan is absent from the CDR3, which likely points to a read error. It is unclear where the CDR3 begins or ends on the DNA, so no DNA is shown, and the CDR3 is as TCRdb lists it. CDR3 sequence: CASSPTGGLYEQYL. The gene calls are TRBV21-1 and TRBJ2-7; the D call in the table, TRBD1, was not verified against the DNA. TRBV21-1 is designated a pseudogene. Termini included, the CDR3 measures 14 amino acids.

V is TRBV9 and J is TRBJ2-2, with 7 positions matching TRBD1. Germline CDR1 reads SGDLS; CDR2 reads YYNGEE. The CDR3 runs to 15 residues. J gave up 4 bases and V 4 bases, and 7 bases lay outside the gene matches. CDR3 in amino acids: CASSLDRESTGELFF. The CDR3 nucleotides are TGTGCCAGCAGCCTTGACAGGGAAAGCACCGGGGAGCTGTTTTTT. The full variable domain, in which reference TRBV9 and TRBJ2-2 provide the parts outside the CDR3, is DSGVTQTPKHLITATGQRVTLRCSPRSGDLSVYWYQQSLDQGLQFLIQYYNGEERAKGNILERFSAQQFPDLHSELNLSSLELGDSALYFCASSLDRESTGELFFGEGSRLTVL.

The chain has TRBV7-3 and TRBJ2-2, with TRBD2 matching 10 bases. V lost 3 bases, J lost 5 bases, and 3 bases stayed unmatched. CDR3 length: 15 residues. Germline lookup yields CDR1 SGHTA and CDR2 FQGTGA. Here the CDR3 reads CASSFLAGETGELFF. The CDR3 bases are TGTGCCAGCAGCTTCCTAGCGGGAGAGACCGGGGAGCTGTTTTTT. The full variable domain, in which reference TRBV7-3 and TRBJ2-2 provide the parts outside the CDR3, is GAGVSQTPSNKVTEKGKYVELRCDPISGHTALYWYRQSLGQGPEFLIYFQGTGAADDSGLPNDRFFAVRPEGSVSTLKIQRTERGDSAVYLCASSFLAGETGELFFGEGSRLTVL.

This chain connects TRBV4-2 to TRBJ2-1, with 15 bases identical to TRBD2. This CDR3 region has 18 residues. The germline V gene has CDR1 LGHNA and CDR2 YNFKEQ. The V segment lost 1 base and the J segment 4 bases; nucleotides outside the gene matches: 5. CDR3 protein: CASSQVGLAGGLYNEQFF. The CDR3 bases are TGTGCCAGCAGCCAAGTGGGACTAGCGGGAGGCCTATACAATGAGCAGTTCTTC.

The genes are TRBV7-8 and TRBJ2-4; D gene unclear. CDR1 SGHVS and CDR2 FQNEAQ come from the germline V gene. The CDR3 is 17 amino acids. Trimming shortened V by 5 bases and J by 0 bases, and 17 bases separated the two germline ends. CDR3 in amino acids: CASSPNDGLLAKNIQYF. As DNA, the CDR3 is TGTGCCAGCAGCCCGAATGACGGATTGCTAGCCAAAAACATTCAGTACTTC.

This sequence joins TRBV4-1 and TRBJ1-4; D remains unclear. The CDR3 is made up of 15 amino acids. V was cut by 1 base and J by 4 bases, with 10 bases left in between. Germline lookup yields CDR1 MGHRA and CDR2 YSYEKL. The CDR3 region is CASSQVETSNEKLFF. CDR3 bases: TGCGCCAGCAGCCAAGTGGAAACAAGTAATGAAAAACTGTTTTTT.

Concerning this clone: This CDR3 is also generated by other DNA sequences in the sample. CDR3 loop: CASSPSGNTIYF. CDR3 DNA: TGTGCCAGCTCCCCCTCTGGAAACACCATATATTTT. The chain uses TRBV28 and TRBJ1-3; D gene ambiguous. Germline CDR1 reads MDHEN; CDR2 reads SYDVKM. V shed 8 bases and J shed 0 bases, with 5 bases lying between them. The CDR3 extends over 12 amino acids.

With respect to this clone: This specimen includes other DNA sequences encoding the same CDR3. The rearrangement joins TRBV7-9 to TRBJ2-7; D uncertain. The germline CDR1 and CDR2 sequences are SEHNR and FQNEAQ (reference sequence). V was cut by 0 bases and J by 6 bases, with 3 bases left in between. The length of the CDR3 is 11 residues. CDR3 region: CASSLAGEQYF. The DNA for the CDR3 is TGTGCCAGCAGCTTAGCTGGCGAGCAGTACTTC.

The chain couples TRBV7-2 to TRBJ1-1; no clear D gene. Trimming removed 6 bases from V and 3 bases from J, with 17 bases in between. The V gene's germline CDR1 is SGHTA and CDR2 FQGNSA. The CDR3 totals 15 residues. DNA of the CDR3: TGTGCCAGCAGTTCCCGCTCTCCAGGAGACACTGAAGCTTTCTTT. Its translation is CASSSRSPGDTEAFF. Combining the CDR3 with reference TRBV7-2 and TRBJ1-1 gives the whole variable domain GAGVSQSPSNKVTEKGKDVELRCDPISGHTALYWYRQSLGQGLEFLIYFQGNSAPDKSGLPSDRFSAERTGGSVSTLTIQRTQQEDSAVYLCASSSRSPGDTEAFFGQGTRLTVV.

Points on this clone: Other DNA sequences from this sample encode an identical CDR3 as well. The chain joins TRBV11-2 to TRBJ2-3; a possible D gene is TRBD1 (5 bases). The V gene lost 2 bases and the J gene lost 3 bases, with 6 bases spanning the gap. The CDR3 covers 13 residues. Per the germline V gene, CDR1 is SGHAT and CDR2 is FQNNGV. In DNA form, the CDR3 reads TGTGCCAGCAGCTTACAGGGTACAGATACGCAGTATTTT. This encodes CASSLQGTDTQYF. The whole variable domain, filled in from reference TRBV11-2 and TRBJ2-3, reads EAGVAQSPRYKIIEKRQSVAFWCNPISGHATLYWYQQILGQGPKLLIQFQNNGVVDDSQLPKDRFSAERLKGVDSTLKIQPAKLEDSAVYLCASSLQGTDTQYFGPGTRLTVL.

This chain links TRBV9 with TRBJ2-7; 7 bases align to TRBD1. Germline CDR1 SGDLS, CDR2 YYNGEE. This CDR3 is 16 amino acids long. With V trimmed by 1 base and J by 0 bases, 7 bases remained unmatched. CDR3 DNA: TGTGCCAGCAGCGTATCCGCCGGGACAGCCTCCTACGAGCAGTACTTC. Translating gives CASSVSAGTASYEQYF.

Only one count was recorded for this clone. The V call is TRBV27, the J call TRBJ2-1; D possibly corresponds to TRBD1 (7 bases). This CDR3 spans 17 amino acids. V lost 6 bases, J lost 6 bases, and 24 bases lay in between. CDR1 MNHEY and CDR2 SMNVEV come from the germline V gene (reference sequence). CDR3 bases: TGTGCCAGCAGCAAGTACCGCGGGACAGAGATACGCAATGAGCAGTTCTTC. Translation gives CASSKYRGTEIRNEQFF.

J is TRBJ2-3 and V is TRBV6-5; tentatively, D is TRBD1 (6 bases). This CDR3 comprises 15 residues. V lost 6 bases and J 0 bases, leaving 13 bases between the germline ends. CDR1 MNHEY and CDR2 SVGAGI come from the germline V gene. The CDR3 loop reads CASSPDRTSTDTQYF. CDR3 DNA sequence: TGTGCCAGCAGCCCTGACAGGACTAGCACAGATACGCAGTATTTT.

The CDR3 sequence is CASSLDGAEKLFF. CDR3 in DNA: TGTGCCAGCAGCTTGGATGGTGCGGAAAAACTGTTTTTT. The rearrangement links TRBV5-5 to TRBJ1-4; D not certain. The germline V gene has CDR1 SGHKS and CDR2 YYEKEE (reference sequence). The length of the CDR3 is 13 residues. Between the trimmed V and J ends, which lost 0 bases and 8 bases, there was a span of 8 bases.

The chain couples TRBV2 to TRBJ2-2; 14 bases are shared with TRBD2. V shed 6 bases, J shed 4 bases, and the junction held 1 base outside the gene matches. CDR1 is SNHLY and CDR2 is FYNNEI in the germline V gene. This CDR3 is 15 amino acids long. CDR3 loop: CASSGLAGGTGELFF. CDR3 DNA: TGTGCCAGCAGCGGACTAGCGGGAGGCACCGGGGAGCTGTTTTTT.

V usage is TRBV6-5 and J usage is TRBJ2-5; weak D call: TRBD1 (6 bases). Looked up from germline, CDR1 is MNHEY and CDR2 is SVGAGI. The germline V and J ends were trimmed by 1 base and 0 bases, with 12 bases remaining between them. This CDR3 comprises 16 residues. CDR3 DNA sequence: TGTGCCAGCAGTTACTTTGGGGGCTCCTACCAAGAGACCCAGTACTTC. It codes for CASSYFGGSYQETQYF.